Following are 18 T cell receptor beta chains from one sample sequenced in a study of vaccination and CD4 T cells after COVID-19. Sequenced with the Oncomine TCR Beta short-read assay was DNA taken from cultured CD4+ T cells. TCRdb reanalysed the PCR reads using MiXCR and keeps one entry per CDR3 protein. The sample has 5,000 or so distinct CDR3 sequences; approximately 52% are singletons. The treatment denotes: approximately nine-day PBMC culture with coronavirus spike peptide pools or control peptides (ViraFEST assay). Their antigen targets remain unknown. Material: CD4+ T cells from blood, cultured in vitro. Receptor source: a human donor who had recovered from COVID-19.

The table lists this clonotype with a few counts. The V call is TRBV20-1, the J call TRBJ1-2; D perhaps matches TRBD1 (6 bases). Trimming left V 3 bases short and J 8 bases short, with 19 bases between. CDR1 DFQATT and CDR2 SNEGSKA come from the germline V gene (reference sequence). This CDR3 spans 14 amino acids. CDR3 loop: CSASPFDRKGGYTF. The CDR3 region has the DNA TGCAGTGCTAGCCCATTTGACAGGAAAGGAGGCTACACCTTC.

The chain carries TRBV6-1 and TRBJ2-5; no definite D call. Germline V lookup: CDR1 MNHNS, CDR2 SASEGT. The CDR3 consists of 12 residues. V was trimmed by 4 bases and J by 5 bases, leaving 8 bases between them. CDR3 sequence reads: CASSAYLETQYF. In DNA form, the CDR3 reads TGTGCCAGCAGTGCATATCTGGAGACCCAGTACTTC.

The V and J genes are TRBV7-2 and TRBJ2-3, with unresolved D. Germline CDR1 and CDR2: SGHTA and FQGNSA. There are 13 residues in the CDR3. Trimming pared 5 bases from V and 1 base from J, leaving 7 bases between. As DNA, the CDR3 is TGTGCCAGCAGCCCCCATGGCACAGATACGCAGTATTTT. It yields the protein CASSPHGTDTQYF.

CDR3 in DNA: TGTGCCAGCAGTGACGGGGGATCTCCGTTCTTC. Residues: CASSDGGSPFF. The chain uses TRBV6-4 and TRBJ2-1; D might be TRBD1 or TRBD2, each matching 5 bases. Trimming cost V 2 bases and J 15 bases, with 11 bases left between them. Germline V gene sequence: CDR1 MRHNA, CDR2 SNTAGT. The CDR3 runs 11 residues.

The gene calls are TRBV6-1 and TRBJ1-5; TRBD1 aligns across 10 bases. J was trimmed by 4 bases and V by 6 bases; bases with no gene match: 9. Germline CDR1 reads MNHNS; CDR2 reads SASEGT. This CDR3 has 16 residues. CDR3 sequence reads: CASSHDRGRRNQPQHF. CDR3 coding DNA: TGTGCCAGCAGCCATGACAGGGGGCGTCGAAATCAGCCCCAGCATTTT.

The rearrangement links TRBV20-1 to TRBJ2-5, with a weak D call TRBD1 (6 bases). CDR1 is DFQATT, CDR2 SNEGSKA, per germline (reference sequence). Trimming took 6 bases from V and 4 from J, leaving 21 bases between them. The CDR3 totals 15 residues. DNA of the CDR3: TGCAGTGCAACTGGATGGGGTCTAGGGGGAGAGACCCAGTACTTC. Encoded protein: CSATGWGLGGETQYF.

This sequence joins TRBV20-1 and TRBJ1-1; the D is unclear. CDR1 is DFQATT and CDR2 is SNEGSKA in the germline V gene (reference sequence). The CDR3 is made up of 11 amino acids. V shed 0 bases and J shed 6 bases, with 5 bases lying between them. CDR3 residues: CSARDVPEAFF. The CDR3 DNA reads TGCAGTGCTAGAGATGTGCCTGAAGCTTTCTTT.

The CDR3 sequence: CASTPTWLEGYTF. As DNA, the CDR3 is TGTGCCAGCACACCAACCTGGTTAGAGGGCTACACCTTC. The V and J genes are TRBV6-2 or TRBV6-3 and TRBJ1-2; D not resolved. The germline V gene encodes CDR1 MNHEY and CDR2 SVGEGT. The CDR3 spans 13 residues. Trimming left V 7 bases short and J 8 bases short, with 17 bases between.

CDR3 in amino acids: CASSLPYGGGGEQFF. CDR3 DNA sequence: TGTGCCAGCAGCTTACCTTACGGGGGAGGAGGTGAGCAGTTCTTC. The genes are TRBV7-2 and TRBJ2-1, with a tentative D call TRBD2 (6 bases). The CDR3 sequence is 15 residues long. Deletions cut 2 bases from V and 9 bases from J, with 17 bases between. CDR1 SGHTA and CDR2 FQGNSA come from the germline V gene.

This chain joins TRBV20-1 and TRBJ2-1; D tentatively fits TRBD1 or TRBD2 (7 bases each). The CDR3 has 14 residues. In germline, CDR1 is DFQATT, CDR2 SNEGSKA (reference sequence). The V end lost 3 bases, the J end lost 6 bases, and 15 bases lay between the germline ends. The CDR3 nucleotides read TGCAGTGCTAGGCCAGGGGGGGCCTCCAATGAGCAGTTCTTC. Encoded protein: CSARPGGASNEQFF.

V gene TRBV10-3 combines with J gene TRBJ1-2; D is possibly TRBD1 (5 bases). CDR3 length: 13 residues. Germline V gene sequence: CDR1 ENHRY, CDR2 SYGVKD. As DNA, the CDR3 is TGTGCGATGAGGAGGGGCACTAACTATGGCTACACCTTC. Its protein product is CAMRRGTNYGYTF.

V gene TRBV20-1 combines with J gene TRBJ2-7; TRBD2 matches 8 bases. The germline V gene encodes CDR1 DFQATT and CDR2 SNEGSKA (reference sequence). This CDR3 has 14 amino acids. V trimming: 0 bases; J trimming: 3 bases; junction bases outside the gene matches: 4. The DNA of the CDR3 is TGCAGTGCTAGAGACCCGGGAGGGGACTACGAGCAGTACTTC. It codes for CSARDPGGDYEQYF.

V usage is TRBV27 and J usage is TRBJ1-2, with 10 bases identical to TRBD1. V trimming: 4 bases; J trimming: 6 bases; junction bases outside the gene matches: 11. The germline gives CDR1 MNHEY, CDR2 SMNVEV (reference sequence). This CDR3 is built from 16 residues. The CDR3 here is CASSYRDRGWADGYTF. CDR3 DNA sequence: TGTGCCAGCAGTTACCGGGACAGGGGTTGGGCGGATGGCTACACCTTC.

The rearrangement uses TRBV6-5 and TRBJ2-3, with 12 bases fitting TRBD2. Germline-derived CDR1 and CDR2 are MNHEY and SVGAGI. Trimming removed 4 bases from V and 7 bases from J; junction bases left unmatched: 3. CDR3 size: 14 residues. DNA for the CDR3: TGTGCCAGCAGTTCTAGCGGGGGGGCCAATACGCAGTATTTT. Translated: CASSSSGGANTQYF.

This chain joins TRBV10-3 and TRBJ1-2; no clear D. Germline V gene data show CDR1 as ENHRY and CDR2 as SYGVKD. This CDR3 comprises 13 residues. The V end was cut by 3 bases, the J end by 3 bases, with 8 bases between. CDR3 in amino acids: CAISDPAHYGYTF. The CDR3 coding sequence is TGTGCCATCAGTGATCCAGCCCACTATGGCTACACCTTC.

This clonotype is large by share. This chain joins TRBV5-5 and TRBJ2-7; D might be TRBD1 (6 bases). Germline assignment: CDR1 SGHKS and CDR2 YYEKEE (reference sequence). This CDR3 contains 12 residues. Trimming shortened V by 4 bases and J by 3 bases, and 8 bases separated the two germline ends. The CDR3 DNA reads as TGTGCCAGCAGCGACAGGTTCTACGAGCAGTACTTC. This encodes CASSDRFYEQYF.

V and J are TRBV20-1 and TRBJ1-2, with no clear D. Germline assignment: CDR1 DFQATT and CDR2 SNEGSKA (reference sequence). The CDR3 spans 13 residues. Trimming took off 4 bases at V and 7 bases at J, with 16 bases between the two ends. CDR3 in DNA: TGCAGTGCTACGATAATTCTGACGGGTGGCTACACCTTC. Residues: CSATIILTGGYTF.

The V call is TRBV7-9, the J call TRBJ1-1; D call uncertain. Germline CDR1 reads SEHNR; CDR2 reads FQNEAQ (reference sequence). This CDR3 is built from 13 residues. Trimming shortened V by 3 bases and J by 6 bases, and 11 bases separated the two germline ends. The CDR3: CASSFGVVAEAFF. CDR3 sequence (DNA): TGTGCCAGCAGCTTCGGCGTGGTGGCTGAAGCTTTCTTT.